This entry is about one T cell receptor (beta chain). The target antigen is unknown. The identical CDR3 is also encoded by other nucleotide sequences in the sample. TCRdb's copy holds only in-frame clones and misses some; the assay was immunoSEQ multiplex PCR. This sample has approximately 1,500,000 clones; 95% to 99% occur once, and the top ten carry about 0.45%. This CDR3 has 13 residues. CDR1 SGHNT and CDR2 YYREEE come from the germline V gene (reference sequence). The ends were cut back, 0 bases at V and 5 bases at J, with 8 bases in the middle. It was into CD45RA+ naive and CD45RA-negative memory subsets that the CD4+ cells were split. These data belong to a study of shared clonotypes between healthy human individuals. The wider study: Per donor, CD8 memory used one plate, CD8 naive used two, CD4 memory used three and CD4 naive used three.

Study outcomes and limitations: Clonotypes which were not shared had lower generation probabilities than clonotypes that all four donors shared. What limited the represented genetic and exposure-history diversity was the small number of donors.

Sequencing was done on a sample of naive CD4+ T cells sorted from blood. This sample's subset: CD45RA+ positively selected. The chain couples TRBV5-4 to TRBJ1-2, with D tentatively TRBD1 (6 bases). The TCR was taken from a man aged 25 to 40 in good health. CDR3 residues: CASSLAGDYGYTF. CDR3 DNA: TGTGCCAGCAGCTTGGCAGGGGATTATGGCTACACCTTC. The complete variable domain, with remaining parts taken from reference TRBV5-4 and TRBJ1-2, reads ETGVTQSPTHLIKTRGQQVTLRCSSQSGHNTVSWYQQALGQGPQFIFQYYREEENGRGNFPPRFSGLQFPNYSSELNVNALELDDSALYLCASSLAGDYGYTFGSGTRLTVV.